Sequencing of this T cell receptor beta chain was carried out in a study of blood T cells in healthy people across ages (dated by TCRdb to about 2015). Some background on the complete study: Template switching captured roughly one uniquely barcoded TCR beta cDNA molecule per two T cells in model experiments. Four age groups were formed from the donors: young (average approximately 17 years), middle-aged (more than 35), aged (around 68) and long-lived (more than 75). Two additional independent replicas of 1 million unique cDNA reads from the same blood draw were analyzed for two donors (one aged 18 to 30 and one aged 80 or older). To avoid experimental bias, donors of different ages were distributed randomly across sequencing lanes. Using deep sequencing normalized with unique cDNA molecular identifiers, the study measured how TCR beta repertoire diversity changes with age.

The donors were roughly 40 Caucasian individuals from Russia, aged roughly 6 to 100 years, who were systemically healthy. Each donor gave 8 to 10 milliliters of peripheral blood, drawn into EDTA-treated Vacutainer tubes. Ficoll-Paque density-gradient centrifugation was used to isolate PBMCs, with at least 7 million obtained per sample. Trizol reagent was used to extract total RNA from the PBMCs, yielding at least 5.5 micrograms per sample. For every donor, flow cytometry on a PBMC aliquot measured the percentage of naive CD45RAhigh/CD27high T cells. On the study overall, not on this receptor specifically: As age increased, observed TCR beta diversity per million T cells dropped in a roughly linear way, and a significant reduction was already evident by age roughly 36. Because profiling used bulk unsorted PBMCs, naive and antigen-experienced compartments could not be compared conclusively. There was a strong correlation between observed TCR beta diversity and the percentage of naive T cells measured by flow cytometry. The CMV infection status of donors was not known, potentially confounding age-related changes in expanded clonotypes. Total diversity estimates from one million sequenced T cells were considered lower bounds and underestimates. The long-lived group showed more naive CD4+ T cells, fewer expanded clones and increased TCR diversity than the aged group, suggesting age selection.

Library method: 5' RACE. Sequencing was performed on an Illumina HiSeq 2500. A second PCR of roughly 7 to 11 cycles was performed with a sample-barcoded 5' primer and a J-beta primer mix. Each TCR beta cDNA molecule received a unique molecular identifier from a template-switch 5' adaptor carrying 12 random nucleotides. Each sample yielded at least 3 million CDR3-containing paired-end reads. First-strand cDNA was synthesized from all RNA with the Mint cDNA synthesis kit, primed by a TRBC-specific oligonucleotide. Following uracil-DNA glycosylase treatment, a first 18-cycle PCR with universal primers M1SS and BC2_uni_R was performed on all cDNA. In the original analysis: For normalization, 1 million high-quality reads were randomly selected from each sample, with every read carrying a distinct molecular identifier. Instead of being binned into consensus sequences, reads that shared molecular identifiers were thrown out. MiTCR, with a Q25 quality threshold and the strictest error-elimination algorithm, was used for CDR3 identification, clonotype clustering and error correction. A nonparametric unseen species model with Euler transformation was used to estimate a lower bound on total TCR beta diversity. TCRdb applied fastp at Q25 and MiXCR to the public reads, then kept only in-frame beta chains. Every distinct CDR3 protein forms one entry, paired with its most common genes and DNA. It is TCRdb's table, rather than the study itself, that gives the V and J calls and clone size. The sample yields hundreds of thousands of distinct CDR3 sequences; about 30% were counted once. About 15% of the sample is in the top ten clones.

This clonotype was seen more than once but under ten times. This clone's antigen is unknown. No base quality information exists; no much larger clone differs at one position. At the junction V is shortened by 3 bases and J by 6 bases; bases outside the gene matches: 16. The CDR3 goes from the cysteine to the phenylalanine over 17 residues. Only CDR3 DNA remains: 51 bases, in frame from the first base. The specimen was blood. The clonotype was recovered from an elderly woman in good health. The rearranged chain carries TRBV12-3 or TRBV12-4 and TRBJ2-7; TRBD1 lines up with 8 middle nucleotides. The nucleotides read TGTGCCAGCAGTTTTGGGACAGGAGATTTTGTGTGGAGCGAGCAGTACTTC. This sequence encodes CASSFGTGDFVWSEQYF.